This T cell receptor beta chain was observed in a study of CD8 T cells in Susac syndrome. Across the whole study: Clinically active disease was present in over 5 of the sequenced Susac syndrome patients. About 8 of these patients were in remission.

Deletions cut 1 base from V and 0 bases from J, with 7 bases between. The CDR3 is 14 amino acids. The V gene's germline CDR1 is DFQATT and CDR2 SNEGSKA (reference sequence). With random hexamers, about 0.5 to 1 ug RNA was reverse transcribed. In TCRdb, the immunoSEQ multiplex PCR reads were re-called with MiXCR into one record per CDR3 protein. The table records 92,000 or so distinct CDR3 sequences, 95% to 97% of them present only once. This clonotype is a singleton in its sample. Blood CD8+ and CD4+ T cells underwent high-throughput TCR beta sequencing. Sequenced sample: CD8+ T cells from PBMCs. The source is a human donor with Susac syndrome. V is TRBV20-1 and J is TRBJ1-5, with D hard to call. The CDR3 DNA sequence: TGCAGTGCTAGAGCGGAATATAGCAATCAGCCCCAGCATTTT. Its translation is CSARAEYSNQPQHF.